The 26 T cell receptor beta chains given below trace back to one sample, sequenced in a study of molecular identifiers for immune sequencing clone quantification. TCRdb processed the PCR reads anew with MiXCR; each CDR3 protein has one entry. The sample includes approximately 320,000 distinct CDR3 sequences, roughly 24% seen only once; the top ten take 0.65% to 0.75%. The sequencing input was naive CD8+ T cells from blood, with Jurkat cell RNA spiked in. Subset noted: FACS-sorted CD8+CD4-CCR7+CD45RA+ naive T cells. Every receptor here comes from a human donor in good health. Some libraries in this study had Jurkat cell RNA spiked in.

This clonotype appeared many times. This rearrangement joins TRBV5-5 to TRBJ2-7; D is unresolved. The CDR3 has 12 residues. From germline, CDR1 is SGHKS and CDR2 YYEKEE (reference sequence). The V end was cut by 0 bases, the J end by 6 bases, with 7 bases between. CDR3 region: CASSLAGPEQYF. CDR3 nucleotides: TGTGCCAGCAGCTTGGCTGGTCCCGAGCAGTACTTC.

This clonotype appeared many times. The rearrangement uses TRBV9 and TRBJ1-3; 7 bases are shared with TRBD1. V lost 3 bases, J lost 1 base, and 1 base stayed unmatched. The CDR3 runs to 14 residues. Germline V CDR1 and CDR2: SGDLS, YYNGEE. The chain's CDR3 is CASSGTGSGNTIYF. In nucleotides, the CDR3 is TGTGCCAGCAGCGGGACAGGTTCTGGAAACACCATATATTTT.

Turning to this clonotype: Germline is not matched at one junction end, which may reflect a read error. This sequence joins TRBV6-6 and TRBJ1-5; tentatively, D is TRBD1 (5 bases). From germline, CDR1 is MNHNY and CDR2 SVGAGI (reference sequence). The CDR3 has 13 residues. In DNA, the CDR3 is TGTGCCAGCTCCTTCGGGGGGAATCGGCCCCAGCATTTT. Translating gives CASSFGGNRPQHF.

This clonotype was counted a few times. V is TRBV23-1 and J is TRBJ2-7; a weak D match, TRBD1 (6 bases). TRBV23-1 qualifies as an ORF whose function is uncertain. Trimming took off 8 bases at V and 2 bases at J, with 19 bases between the two ends. The CDR3 is 15 amino acids. CDR3 sequence reads: CASGRNRDDTYEQYF. DNA of the CDR3: TGCGCCAGCGGCCGGAACAGGGATGATACCTACGAGCAGTACTTC.

In this sample, this clonotype turned up a few times. One base away lies a much larger clone, so this may be a sequencing read error. The gene calls are TRBV7-2 and TRBJ2-1; D unclear. Germline values: CDR1 SGHTA, CDR2 FQGNSA. This CDR3 is built from 13 residues. CDR3 nucleotide sequence: TGTGCCAGCAGCCCTGCCATGACCCATGAGCAGGTCTTC. As protein: CASSPAMTHEQVF. Full variable domain (remainder filled in from reference TRBV7-2 and TRBJ2-1): GAGVSQSPSNKVTEKGKDVELRCDPISGHTALYWYRQSLGQGLEFLIYFQGNSAPDKSGLPSDRFSAERTGGSVSTLTIQRTQQEDSAVYLCASSPAMTHEQVFGPGTRLTVL.

Remarks on this clonotype: Germline is not matched at one junction end, which may reflect a read error. The chain links TRBV7-2 to TRBJ2-1, with a possible D match to TRBD2 (6 bases). Germline lookup yields CDR1 SGHTA and CDR2 FQGNSA. The CDR3 is 16 residues long. CDR3 DNA: TGTGCCAGCAGCTTAGTTGGCGGGAACTCCTACAGTGAGCAGTTCTTC. It is translated as CASSLVGGNSYSEQFF.

In this sample, this clonotype turned up many times. The rearrangement joins TRBV5-6 to TRBJ2-7; D uncertain. V shed 3 bases and J shed 4 bases, with 8 bases lying between them. Germline lookup yields CDR1 SGHDT and CDR2 YYEEEE. The CDR3 spans 12 residues. This CDR3 is CASSSETYEQYF. The CDR3 coding sequence is TGTGCCAGCAGCTCGGAGACTTACGAGCAGTACTTC.

The genes are TRBV5-5 and TRBJ2-5, with D maybe TRBD2 (6 bases). This CDR3 is 14 amino acids long. The V gene lost 3 bases and the J gene lost 2 bases, with 11 bases spanning the gap. Germline V gene sequence: CDR1 SGHKS, CDR2 YYEKEE (reference sequence). The CDR3 sequence: CASSSPGLQETQYF. CDR3 sequence (DNA): TGTGCCAGCAGCTCCCCGGGACTTCAAGAGACCCAGTACTTC.

The rearrangement links TRBV10-2 to TRBJ1-1, with a tentative D call TRBD1 (5 bases). Germline loops: CDR1 WSHSY, CDR2 SAAADI. V was shortened by 2 bases and J by 4 bases, with 14 bases between the two germline ends. The CDR3 is 15 residues long. The CDR3 sequence is CASSETRAGGTEAFF. The CDR3 nucleotides are TGCGCCAGCAGTGAGACAAGGGCCGGGGGCACTGAAGCTTTCTTT.

This chain links TRBV13 with TRBJ2-3; TRBD2 aligns across 12 bases. The V gene's germline CDR1 is PRHDT and CDR2 FYEKMQ (reference sequence). With V trimmed by 5 bases and J by 1 base, 4 bases remained unmatched. This CDR3 is 16 amino acids long. In nucleotides, the CDR3 is TGTGCCAGCAGCGCCAGGACTAGCGGGGGCACAGATACGCAGTATTTT. This gives the protein CASSARTSGGTDTQYF.

This clonotype has a count of ten or more. The chain is built from TRBV5-1 and TRBJ1-5; 7 nucleotides match TRBD1. J gave up 2 bases and V 0 bases, and 2 bases lay outside the gene matches. The CDR3 consists of 15 residues. Per the germline V gene, CDR1 is SGHRS and CDR2 is YFSETQ. Here the CDR3 DNA reads TGCGCCAGCAGCTTGGCAGGACAGGGCAATCAGCCCCAGCATTTT. Translating gives CASSLAGQGNQPQHF.

The V gene is TRBV6-1, the J gene TRBJ2-3; 8 nucleotides agree with TRBD2. V lost 2 bases, J lost 5 bases, and 6 bases stayed unmatched. The CDR3 contains 15 residues. Germline V gene sequence: CDR1 MNHNS, CDR2 SASEGT. The CDR3 nucleotides read TGTGCCAGCAGTGAATACGGGGGGGCAGGAGATACGCAGTATTTT. It specifies CASSEYGGAGDTQYF.

This clonotype has a single count. Just one base apart from a much larger clone, this may be a read error. This sequence joins TRBV5-3 and TRBJ2-5; unclear D gene. TRBV5-3 is recorded as an ORF, its role being uncertain. Trimming took 8 bases from V and 0 from J, leaving 20 bases between them. The CDR3 spans 16 residues. CDR3 sequence (DNA): TGTGCCAGTCGCAATGGCGAAACAACGTACCAAGAGACCCAGTACTTC. As protein: CASRNGETTYQETQYF.

This chain connects TRBV12-5 to TRBJ1-1, with a tentative D call TRBD1 (5 bases). Trimming shortened V by 6 bases and J by 5 bases, and 13 bases separated the two germline ends. Germline CDR1 LGHNT, CDR2 FRNRAP. The CDR3 runs to 13 residues. CDR3 sequence: CASGIPGLTEAFF. CDR3 DNA sequence: TGTGCTAGTGGAATACCGGGACTGACTGAAGCTTTCTTT.

In its sample, this clonotype was seen many times. The chain combines TRBV12-3 or TRBV12-4 with TRBJ2-2; D is possibly TRBD2 (5 bases). CDR3 size: 15 residues. Trimming took 4 bases from V and 7 from J, leaving 16 bases between them. CDR3 in amino acids: CASSSTLTTDGELFF. CDR3 DNA: TGTGCCAGCAGTTCCACTTTGACTACTGACGGGGAGCTGTTTTTT.

The DNA of the CDR3 is TGTGCCAGCGGGTCGTGGAGCGGGGGCTCCTACGAGCAGTACTTC. The encoded protein is CASGSWSGGSYEQYF. This chain links TRBV27 with TRBJ2-7; 8 positions match TRBD2. The germline V gene has CDR1 MNHEY and CDR2 SMNVEV (reference sequence). The CDR3 extends over 15 amino acids. The trim removed 8 bases at V and 0 bases at J, leaving 9 bases unmatched.

The table lists this clonotype with many counts. This chain joins TRBV9 and TRBJ2-2; a possible D gene is TRBD2 (6 bases). V dropped 0 bases and J dropped 3 bases, with 12 bases sitting between them. The CDR3 spans 16 residues. Germline CDR1 reads SGDLS; CDR2 reads YYNGEE. CDR3 region: CASSVGSSAYTGELFF. The DNA of the CDR3 is TGTGCCAGCAGCGTAGGGTCTAGCGCCTACACCGGGGAGCTGTTTTTT.

V gene TRBV27 combines with J gene TRBJ2-3; 11 bases agree with TRBD2. The CDR3 covers 17 residues. CDR1 is MNHEY and CDR2 is SMNVEV in the germline V gene (reference sequence). Trimming removed 6 bases from V and 1 base from J; junction bases left unmatched: 9. CDR3 nucleotide sequence: TGTGCCAGCAGCTCCATGACTAGCGGGGACCGCACAGATACGCAGTATTTT. Translating it yields CASSSMTSGDRTDTQYF.

This clonotype was counted between two and nine times. The chain links TRBV27 to TRBJ2-7; D could derive from TRBD1 or TRBD2 (5 bases each). This CDR3 is 15 amino acids long. Trimming left V 2 bases short and J 2 bases short, with 13 bases between. Germline loops: CDR1 MNHEY, CDR2 SMNVEV (reference sequence). The chain's CDR3 is CASSLGGPGAYEQYF. The CDR3 nucleotides read TGTGCCAGCAGTTTAGGGGGACCTGGCGCCTACGAGCAGTACTTC.

This clonotype turned up a few times. V is TRBV25-1 and J is TRBJ2-5; 7 bases line up with TRBD1. CDR1 and CDR2 from the germline V gene are MGHDK and SYGVNS. V was clipped by 4 bases and J by 2 bases; unmatched bases: 7. CDR3 length equals 15 residues. CDR3 region: CASSATTGLQETQYF. Written as DNA, the CDR3 is TGTGCCAGCAGTGCCACGACAGGGCTTCAAGAGACCCAGTACTTC.

V and J are TRBV28 and TRBJ2-3, with 7 bases fitting TRBD1. Germline trimming cut 3 bases from V and 2 bases from J; bases unmatched to any gene: 11. CDR1 is MDHEN, CDR2 SYDVKM, per germline. The CDR3 is 17 amino acids. The CDR3 loop is CASSFTGTEIHTDTQYF. Here the CDR3 DNA reads TGTGCCAGCAGTTTCACCGGGACAGAGATTCACACAGATACGCAGTATTTT. The entire variable domain, with the rest obtained from reference TRBV28 and TRBJ2-3, is as follows: DVKVTQSSRYLVKRTGEKVFLECVQDMDHENMFWYRQDPGLGLRLIYFSYDVKMKEKGDIPEGYSVSREKKERFSLILESASTNQTSMYLCASSFTGTEIHTDTQYFGPGTRLTVL.

This clonotype came up a few times. This chain links TRBV27 with TRBJ2-7, with 8 bases aligning to TRBD2. Germline-derived CDR1 and CDR2 are MNHEY and SMNVEV (reference sequence). This CDR3 is built from 13 residues. The J segment lost 7 bases and the V segment lost 5 bases, leaving 7 bases of the junction unmatched. The CDR3 loop is CASSPRGGWEQYF. The CDR3, as DNA: TGTGCCAGCAGTCCCCGGGGGGGCTGGGAGCAGTACTTC.

Concerning this clonotype itself: With a much larger clone just one base away, this may be a read error. Here the CDR3 DNA reads TGTGCCAGCAGCGTATTTGGACTTCAAGGGACCCAGTACTTC. It translates to CASSVFGLQGTQYF. The rearrangement links TRBV9 to TRBJ2-5; tentatively, D is TRBD2 (5 bases). Germline CDR1 and CDR2: SGDLS and YYNGEE. The CDR3 covers 14 residues. The whole variable domain, remainder taken from reference TRBV9 and TRBJ2-5, is DSGVTQTPKHLITATGQRVTLRCSPRSGDLSVYWYQQSLDQGLQFLIQYYNGEERAKGNILERFSAQQFPDLHSELNLSSLELGDSALYFCASSVFGLQGTQYFGPGTRLLVL.

Comment on this clonotype: Being one base from a much bigger clone, this may be a read error. The chain combines TRBV28 with TRBJ2-3; the D gene is possibly TRBD1 (5 bases). From germline, CDR1 is MDHEN and CDR2 SYDVKM. This CDR3 region has 19 residues. DNA of the CDR3: TGTGCCAGCAGTTTACCCCCGACTCGGACACGCCGAAGCACAGAAACGCAGTATTTT. This sequence encodes CASSLPPTRTRRSTETQYF.

There are many counts of this clonotype. The chain employs TRBV6-1 and TRBJ2-5, with TRBD1 matching 8 bases. Germline V gene sequence: CDR1 MNHNS, CDR2 SASEGT. CDR3 length: 15 residues. J gave up 5 bases and V 3 bases, and 8 bases lay outside the gene matches. The DNA of the CDR3 is TGTGCCAGCAGTGACGACAGGGGAATCCTGGAGACCCAGTACTTC. Amino acid sequence: CASSDDRGILETQYF.

V gene TRBV23-1 combines with J gene TRBJ2-2, with D possibly being TRBD2 (6 bases). TRBV23-1 is an ORF; its function is uncertain. V lost 9 bases and J lost 7, with 18 bases in between. There are 14 residues in the CDR3. Here the CDR3 DNA reads TGCGCCAGGTTACCGCGGGGCAGCTGCGGGGAGCTGTTTTTT. Its protein product is CARLPRGSCGELFF.